Below, 21 T cell receptor beta chains from the same sample are listed, as sequenced in a study of OX40 agonist ivuxolimab in advanced cancers. Sequencing used immunoSEQ multiplex PCR; TCRdb keeps in-frame clones, though not all of them. The table includes about 84,000 clones, 84% detected once. Sequencing was performed on CD4+ or CD8+ T cells sorted from blood, taken in a trial of the OX40 agonist ivuxolimab. The receptors stem from an adult with an advanced solid tumor such as melanoma, head and neck, liver or kidney cancer.

The chain carries TRBV4-1 and TRBJ1-6; TRBD1 agrees at 7 bases. Germline assignment: CDR1 MGHRA and CDR2 YSYEKL. The CDR3 is 15 amino acids. The ends lost 2 bases at V and 7 bases at J; junction bases unmatched: 5. Here the CDR3 DNA reads TGCGCCAGCAGCCAACCACAGGGGAAAAATTCACCCCTCCACTTT. This translates into CASSQPQGKNSPLHF.

The chain employs TRBV7-8 and TRBJ1-3; no reliable D call. CDR1 and CDR2 from the germline V gene are SGHVS and FQNEAQ. Trimming removed 5 bases at V and 2 bases at J, with 7 bases between. CDR3 size: 13 residues. CDR3 coding DNA: TGTGCCAGCAGCCTTAATGCTGGAAACACCATATATTTT. As protein: CASSLNAGNTIYF.

This clone was observed once. This chain uses TRBV2 with TRBJ1-2; D remains unclear. In germline, CDR1 is SNHLY, CDR2 FYNNEI. Trimming took 2 bases from V and 8 from J, leaving 12 bases between them. The CDR3 extends over 13 amino acids. The CDR3 spells CASSESVVRGYTF. The CDR3 DNA is TGTGCCAGCAGTGAAAGCGTAGTGAGGGGCTACACCTTC.

This clone appeared once. This chain uses TRBV11-3 with TRBJ2-7; 9 bases align to TRBD2. This CDR3 has 16 amino acids. Per germline, CDR1 SGHNT and CDR2 YENEEA. Unmatched junction bases numbered 3, after V lost 0 bases and J lost 0 bases. CDR3 sequence (DNA): TGTGCCAGCAGCTTAGAGGGTAGCGGGAGCTCCTACGAGCAGTACGTC. It codes for CASSLEGSGSSYEQYV.

The V call is TRBV7-2, the J call TRBJ2-3, with 11 bases identical to TRBD2. Unmatched junction bases numbered 6, after V lost 1 base and J lost 0 bases. CDR3 length: 18 residues. Germline lookup yields CDR1 SGHTA and CDR2 FQGNSA. In DNA form, the CDR3 reads TGTGCCAGCAGCTTAGTAGGACTAGCGGGCTATAGCACAGATACGCAGTATTTT. It codes for CASSLVGLAGYSTDTQYF. Full variable domain (remainder filled in from reference TRBV7-2 and TRBJ2-3): GAGVSQSPSNKVTEKGKDVELRCDPISGHTALYWYRQSLGQGLEFLIYFQGNSAPDKSGLPSDRFSAERTGGSVSTLTIQRTQQEDSAVYLCASSLVGLAGYSTDTQYFGPGTRLTVL.

The chain employs TRBV27 and TRBJ2-5; D may be TRBD1 (6 bases). The CDR3 covers 14 residues. CDR1 MNHEY and CDR2 SMNVEV come from the germline V gene (reference sequence). Trimming cost V 6 bases and J 5 bases, with 16 bases left between them. CDR3 coding DNA: TGTGCCAGCAGCCTCAGAGGGGGAGAGGAGACCCAGTACTTC. Amino acids: CASSLRGGEETQYF.

This clone was counted a single time. The chain recombines TRBV5-1 with TRBJ1-3; unclear D gene. CDR3 length: 15 amino acids. Trimming removed 0 bases at V and 2 bases at J, with 9 bases between. Germline CDR1 reads SGHRS; CDR2 reads YFSETQ. The CDR3 here is CASSLDGSAGNTIYF. CDR3 coding DNA: TGCGCCAGCAGCTTGGATGGCAGCGCTGGAAACACCATATATTTT.

The count of this clone is one. This sequence joins TRBV4-1 and TRBJ1-2, with D uncertain. Germline V gives CDR1 MGHRA, CDR2 YSYEKL. V lost 0 bases and J lost 3, with 11 bases in between. The CDR3 extends over 15 amino acids. CDR3 protein: CASSQDETEYYGYTF. The CDR3, as DNA: TGCGCCAGCAGCCAAGATGAGACCGAGTACTATGGCTACACCTTC.

The chain joins TRBV1 to TRBJ2-7; TRBD2, the table's D call, was not compared with the DNA. TRBV1 is noted as a pseudogene. CDR3 length: 17 residues. The DNA of the CDR3 is TGCACCAGCAGCCGCGAAGCCGGGGTGGGGGATAGCGGCGAGCAGTACTTC. It yields the protein CTSSREAGVGDSGEQYF.

The count of this clone is one. The rearrangement links TRBV6-5 to TRBJ1-1; 9 positions match TRBD1. Germline V gives CDR1 MNHEY, CDR2 SVGAGI. The CDR3 contains 11 residues. J lost 10 bases, V lost 5 bases, and 2 bases had no gene match. The DNA of the CDR3 is TGTGCCAGCAGTGGGACAGGGAGAGCTTTCTTT. Translating gives CASSGTGRAFF.

This rearrangement joins TRBV7-2 to TRBJ1-6; D may be TRBD1 (5 bases). CDR3 length equals 15 residues. Trimming stripped 1 base from V and 12 bases from J, with 16 bases between. Germline lookup yields CDR1 SGHTA and CDR2 FQGNSA. CDR3 protein: CASSLEGMTSRPLHF. CDR3 coding DNA: TGTGCCAGCAGCTTAGAGGGGATGACCTCACGACCCCTCCACTTT.

The gene calls are TRBV6-5 and TRBJ1-1; D might be TRBD1 (6 bases). V was clipped by 5 bases and J by 1 base, with 8 bases between them. CDR3 length equals 13 residues. The germline V gene encodes CDR1 MNHEY and CDR2 SVGAGI. The CDR3 loop reads CASSQGQNTEAFF. DNA for the CDR3: TGTGCCAGCAGTCAGGGACAGAACACTGAAGCTTTCTTT.

The V gene is TRBV7-6, the J gene TRBJ2-5; D is perhaps TRBD2 (5 bases). Germline V gives CDR1 SGHVS, CDR2 FNYEAQ. The CDR3 consists of 11 residues. The V gene lost 4 bases and the J gene lost 5 bases, with 5 bases spanning the gap. The CDR3 is CASSSGETQYF. DNA for the CDR3: TGTGCCAGCAGCTCGGGGGAGACCCAGTACTTC.

The chain uses TRBV28 and TRBJ2-7; D is perhaps TRBD1 (5 bases). Germline V gives CDR1 MDHEN, CDR2 SYDVKM. This CDR3 region has 15 residues. The ends were cut back, 6 bases at V and 0 bases at J, with 15 bases in the middle. The CDR3 coding sequence is TGTGCCAGCAGCTCAGGGCCGCCCCTCTCCTACGAGCAGTACTTC. This gives the protein CASSSGPPLSYEQYF.

This clone is a singleton in its sample. The chain recombines TRBV7-3 with TRBJ2-1, with D possibly called TRBD1 or TRBD2 (5 bases each). Germline lookup yields CDR1 SGHTA and CDR2 FQGTGA. The CDR3 totals 15 residues. Trimming shortened V by 1 base and J by 8 bases, and 15 bases separated the two germline ends. The CDR3 is CASSLRGRRMDEQFF. In DNA form, the CDR3 reads TGTGCCAGCAGCTTAAGGGGCCGGAGGATGGATGAGCAGTTCTTC.

A single count supports this clone. V and J are TRBV12-5 and TRBJ1-1; no reliable D call. CDR3 size: 15 residues. V was trimmed by 0 bases and J by 1 base, leaving 9 bases between them. Germline V lookup: CDR1 LGHNT, CDR2 FRNRAP. CDR3 protein: CASGLVSIGNTEAFF. The CDR3 region has the DNA TGTGCTAGTGGTTTGGTCTCGATCGGGAACACTGAAGCTTTCTTT.

Written as DNA, the CDR3 is TGTGCCAGCAGCTTAGGGGCCGGACCAGGCCAAGAGACCCAGTACTTC. It encodes CASSLGAGPGQETQYF. The rearrangement uses TRBV11-2 and TRBJ2-5; D is ambiguous. The CDR3 totals 16 residues. CDR1 is SGHAT and CDR2 is FQNNGV in the germline V gene. Deletions cut 1 base from V and 1 base from J, with 13 bases between.

This clone was picked up one time. This chain uses TRBV7-8 with TRBJ1-2, with TRBD1 matching 7 bases. The V gene end was trimmed by 5 bases and the J gene end by 3 bases; junction bases not matched to a gene: 9. The CDR3 length is 15 residues. The germline V gene encodes CDR1 SGHVS and CDR2 FQNEAQ. The CDR3 reads CASSEDGQEYYGYTF. The CDR3, as DNA: TGTGCCAGCAGCGAAGACGGACAGGAATACTATGGCTACACCTTC.

The chain links TRBV7-2 to TRBJ2-6; the match to TRBD2 covers 7 bases. Looked up from germline, CDR1 is SGHTA and CDR2 is FQGNSA. Trimming took 7 bases from V and 2 from J; bases not matched to a gene: 8. The CDR3 runs to 16 residues. The CDR3 DNA sequence: TGTGCCAGCAACCCGACTGGGGGGGCTGGGGCCAACGTCCTGACTTTC. Its translation is CASNPTGGAGANVLTF.

The rearrangement links TRBV28 to TRBJ1-5; D is perhaps TRBD1 (5 bases). The ends were cut back, 0 bases at V and 7 bases at J, with 10 bases in the middle. Per germline, CDR1 MDHEN and CDR2 SYDVKM. This CDR3 comprises 14 residues. CDR3 sequence (DNA): TGTGCCAGCAGTTTATGGGGGCCGAGGCAGCCCCAGCATTTT. Protein: CASSLWGPRQPQHF.

The V and J genes are TRBV18 and TRBJ2-5; D gene uncertain. Germline loops: CDR1 KGHSH, CDR2 LQKENI. The CDR3 is 13 residues long. Trimming removed 2 bases from V and 3 bases from J, with 7 bases in between. For the CDR3, the DNA is TGTGCCAGCTCACCAGGGGTCAAAGAGACCCAGTACTTC. Translated, it gives CASSPGVKETQYF. Combining the CDR3 with reference TRBV18 and TRBJ2-5 gives the whole variable domain NAGVMQNPRHLVRRRGQEARLRCSPMKGHSHVYWYRQLPEEGLKFMVYLQKENIIDESGMPKERFSAEFPKEGPSILRIQQVVRGDSAAYFCASSPGVKETQYFGPGTRLLVL.